This passage covers 18 T cell receptor beta chains from one sample sequenced in a study of blood T cell repertoires in COVID-19. Sequenced by immunoSEQ multiplex PCR; TCRdb stores in-frame clones only, minus some. The sample includes roughly 150,000 clones, over 75% seen only once; the top ten take roughly 5%. Sequences were obtained from PBMCs or T cells enriched from blood (not recorded which). The source of these receptors is a woman aged 40 to 50 with acute COVID-19.

The rearrangement uses TRBV29-1 and TRBJ2-3; D gene ambiguous. This CDR3 is 13 amino acids long. Germline V lookup: CDR1 SQVTM, CDR2 ANQGSEA. The V end lost 0 bases, the J end lost 6 bases, and 10 bases lay between the germline ends. CDR3 DNA sequence: TGCAGCGTTGAAGAAAACTTCCGGGATACGCAGTATTTT. Translation gives CSVEENFRDTQYF.

The chain has TRBV10-3 and TRBJ1-1; TRBD1 matches 10 bases. J was trimmed by 6 bases and V by 6 bases; bases with no gene match: 7. Germline values: CDR1 ENHRY, CDR2 SYGVKD. This CDR3 is 14 amino acids long. In DNA form, the CDR3 reads TGTGCCATCAGACCGGGACAGGGGTCGCCTGAAGCTTTCTTT. It yields the protein CAIRPGQGSPEAFF.

The chain joins TRBV25-1 to TRBJ1-3; TRBD1 matches at 11 bases. V was clipped by 2 bases and J by 3 bases; unmatched bases: 6. The CDR3 runs to 17 residues. Germline CDR1 reads MGHDK; CDR2 reads SYGVNS. CDR3: CASSERGQGAGGNTIYF. CDR3 DNA: TGTGCCAGCAGTGAACGAGGACAGGGGGCCGGTGGAAACACCATATATTTT. The full variable domain, completed using reference TRBV25-1 and TRBJ1-3, is EADIYQTPRYLVIGTGKKITLECSQTMGHDKMYWYQQDPGMELHLIHYSYGVNSTEKGDLSSESTVSRIRTEHFPLTLESARPSHTSQYLCASSERGQGAGGNTIYFGEGSWLTVV.

As DNA, the CDR3 is TGTGCCAGCAGCACAGAAGTGAGCGGCTACACCTTC. This codes for CASSTEVSGYTF. V is TRBV7-9 and J is TRBJ1-2; D not resolved. CDR3 size: 12 residues. Germline CDR1 reads SEHNR; CDR2 reads FQNEAQ (reference sequence). The V end was cut by 5 bases, the J end by 8 bases, with 12 bases between.

The chain has TRBV2 and TRBJ2-7, with D maybe TRBD1 (6 bases). V dropped 3 bases and J dropped 3 bases, with 15 bases sitting between them. This CDR3 is built from 15 residues. Germline CDR1 SNHLY, CDR2 FYNNEI. The CDR3 sequence: CASSEQQGRVYEQYV. As DNA, the CDR3 is TGTGCCAGCAGTGAGCAACAGGGCAGGGTCTACGAGCAGTACGTC.

This clone was recorded only once. The chain recombines TRBV6-5 with TRBJ2-5; 8 nucleotides agree with TRBD1. This CDR3 has 16 residues. V shed 4 bases and J 1 base; nucleotides not matched to a gene: 8. Germline assignment: CDR1 MNHEY and CDR2 SVGAGI. This CDR3 reads CASSLFGGQGQETQYF. In nucleotides, the CDR3 is TGTGCCAGCAGTTTGTTTGGCGGACAGGGCCAAGAGACCCAGTACTTC.

The J gene is TRBJ1-4, the V gene TRBV2; the match to TRBD1 covers 9 bases. Germline CDR1 is SNHLY and CDR2 is FYNNEI. The CDR3 length is 15 residues. V lost 5 bases, J lost 2 bases, and 3 bases stayed unmatched. In nucleotides, the CDR3 is TGTGCCAGCAGTCGTACAGGGGGCACTAATGAAAAACTGTTTTTT. Translated: CASSRTGGTNEKLFF.

V usage is TRBV27 and J usage is TRBJ2-1, with TRBD2 matching over 12 bases. In germline, CDR1 is MNHEY, CDR2 SMNVEV (reference sequence). This CDR3 comprises 16 residues. V dropped 6 bases and J dropped 3; count of bases not matched to a gene: 6. The CDR3 DNA is TGTGCCAGCAGGTCTAGCGGGAGGGGCCTCTACAATGAGCAGTTCTTC. Residues: CASRSSGRGLYNEQFF.

This clone has a single count. This CDR3 reads CASSSGLAGSADTQYF. In DNA, the CDR3 is TGTGCCAGCAGCTCTGGACTAGCGGGAAGCGCAGATACGCAGTATTTT. The gene calls are TRBV7-3 and TRBJ2-3; 12 bases agree with TRBD2. Trimming cost V 4 bases and J 4 bases; bases outside gene matches: 6. Per germline, CDR1 SGHTA and CDR2 FQGTGA. The CDR3 length is 16 residues.

J is TRBJ2-1 and V is TRBV5-1; TRBD1 might be the D (5 bases). Germline V gives CDR1 SGHRS, CDR2 YFSETQ. This CDR3 comprises 12 residues. V was clipped by 3 bases and J by 9 bases, with 10 bases between them. CDR3 nucleotides: TGCGCCAGCAGCTCCCAGGGTACTGAGCAGTTCTTC. Protein product: CASSSQGTEQFF. Drawing the rest from reference TRBV5-1 and TRBJ2-1, the complete variable domain is KAGVTQTPRYLIKTRGQQVTLSCSPISGHRSVSWYQQTPGQGLQFLFEYFSETQRNKGNFPGRFSGRQFSNSRSEMNVSTLELGDSALYLCASSSQGTEQFFGPGTRLTVL.

This clone showed up just a few times. The V and J genes are TRBV5-1 and TRBJ2-1, with 11 positions matching TRBD1. Germline CDR1 SGHRS, CDR2 YFSETQ. The CDR3 is made up of 17 amino acids. V shed 3 bases, J shed 7 bases, and the junction held 12 bases outside the gene matches. The CDR3 DNA sequence: TGCGCCAGCAGCTCCCCCGTTTGGACAGGGGGCCTAAATGAGCAGTTCTTC. This codes for CASSSPVWTGGLNEQFF.

This clone was found once. The identical CDR3 is also encoded by other nucleotide sequences in the sample. V gene TRBV19 combines with J gene TRBJ2-3; possibly TRBD2 for D (5 bases). Germline values: CDR1 LNHDA, CDR2 SQIVND (reference sequence). This CDR3 contains 12 residues. V shed 3 bases and J shed 5 bases, with 6 bases lying between them. The DNA for the CDR3 is TGTGCCAGTAGTATTACTAGAGATACGCAGTATTTT. This gives the protein CASSITRDTQYF. Combining the CDR3 with reference TRBV19 and TRBJ2-3 gives the whole variable domain DGGITQSPKYLFRKEGQNVTLSCEQNLNHDAMYWYRQDPGQGLRLIYYSQIVNDFQKGDIAEGYSVSREKKESFPLTVTSAQKNPTAFYLCASSITRDTQYFGPGTRLTVL.

The chain recombines TRBV7-3 with TRBJ2-2, with TRBD1 matching 7 bases. V lost 5 bases, J lost 5 bases, and 5 bases stayed unmatched. This CDR3 has 14 residues. CDR1 is SGHTA and CDR2 is FQGTGA in the germline V gene. CDR3 bases: TGTGCCAGCAGCAGAGGACAGGATACCGGGGAGCTGTTTTTT. Translated: CASSRGQDTGELFF.

The chain has TRBV11-2 and TRBJ2-1; D is unclear. This CDR3 has 14 amino acids. Germline CDR1 reads SGHAT; CDR2 reads FQNNGV. Between the trimmed V and J ends, which lost 2 bases and 9 bases, there was a span of 14 bases. The CDR3 region is CASSLLVTTGEQFF. In DNA, the CDR3 is TGTGCCAGCAGCTTATTGGTCACTACTGGTGAGCAGTTCTTC.

The genes are TRBV5-8 and TRBJ1-1; D gene uncertain. The CDR3 is made up of 13 amino acids. The germline gives CDR1 SGHTS, CDR2 YDEGEE. Trimming left V 2 bases short and J 9 bases short, with 14 bases between. In nucleotides, the CDR3 is TGTGCCAGCAGCTTAGAGGGCCACGGGCAAGCTTTCTTT. Its translation is CASSLEGHGQAFF.

This rearrangement joins TRBV27 to TRBJ2-7, with 8 positions matching TRBD2. Unmatched junction bases numbered 1, after V lost 1 base and J lost 5 bases. This CDR3 contains 13 residues. The germline gives CDR1 MNHEY, CDR2 SMNVEV (reference sequence). The CDR3: CASSLLAGHEQYV. The CDR3 DNA reads as TGTGCCAGCAGTTTATTAGCGGGGCACGAGCAGTACGTC.

The rearrangement uses TRBV4-1 and TRBJ2-7, with 10 bases matching TRBD2. CDR1 and CDR2 (germline): MGHRA, YSYEKL. The J segment lost 3 bases and the V segment lost 3 bases, leaving 14 bases of the junction unmatched. The CDR3 length is 18 residues. CDR3 residues: CASSHGTSETKTFYEQYF. The CDR3 DNA follows: TGCGCCAGCAGCCACGGGACTAGCGAGACCAAAACTTTCTACGAGCAGTACTTC.

The table lists this clone with a few counts. This chain connects TRBV19 to TRBJ1-5; 11 nucleotides line up with TRBD1. Losses at the gene ends were 5 bases for V and 6 bases for J; bases not matched to a gene: 6. Germline V gene sequence: CDR1 LNHDA, CDR2 SQIVND (reference sequence). CDR3 length: 15 residues. CDR3 sequence: CASSQGTGGIQPQHF. The CDR3, as DNA: TGTGCCAGTAGTCAGGGGACAGGGGGAATTCAGCCCCAGCATTTT. The full variable domain, in which reference TRBV19 and TRBJ1-5 provide the parts outside the CDR3, is DGGITQSPKYLFRKEGQNVTLSCEQNLNHDAMYWYRQDPGQGLRLIYYSQIVNDFQKGDIAEGYSVSREKKESFPLTVTSAQKNPTAFYLCASSQGTGGIQPQHFGDGTRLSIL.